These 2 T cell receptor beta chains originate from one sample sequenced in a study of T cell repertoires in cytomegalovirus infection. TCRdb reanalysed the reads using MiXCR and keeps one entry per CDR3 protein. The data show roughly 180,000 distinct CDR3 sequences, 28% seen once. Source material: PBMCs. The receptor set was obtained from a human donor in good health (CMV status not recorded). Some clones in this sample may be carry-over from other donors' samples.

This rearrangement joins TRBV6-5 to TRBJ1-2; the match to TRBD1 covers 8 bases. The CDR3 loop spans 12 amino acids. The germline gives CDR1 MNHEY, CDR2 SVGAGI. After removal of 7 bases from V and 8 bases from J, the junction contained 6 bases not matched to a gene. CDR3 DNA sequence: TGTGCCAGCACGGACAGGGCGGCGGGCTACACCTTC. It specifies CASTDRAAGYTF.

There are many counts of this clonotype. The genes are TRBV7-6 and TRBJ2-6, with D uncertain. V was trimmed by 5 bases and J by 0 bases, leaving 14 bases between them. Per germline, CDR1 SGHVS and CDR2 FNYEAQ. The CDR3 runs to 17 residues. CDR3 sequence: CASSIATAVSGANVLTF. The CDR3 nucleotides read TGTGCCAGCAGCATCGCTACAGCCGTCTCTGGGGCCAACGTCCTGACTTTC. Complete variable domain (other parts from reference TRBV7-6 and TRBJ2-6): GAGVSQSPRYKVTKRGQDVALRCDPISGHVSLYWYRQALGQGPEFLTYFNYEAQQDKSGLPNDRFSAERPEGSISTLTIQRTEQRDSAMYRCASSIATAVSGANVLTFGAGSRLTVL.